This TCR beta chain was documented in a study of T cell repertoires in cytomegalovirus infection (dated by TCRdb to the late 2010s). A note on the overall study: Donor HLA type was relevant to the analysis, as public TCR beta signatures indicated carriage of CMV infection together with the matching HLA type.

General study outcomes and caveats: The ex vivo response was dominated by HLA-C-restricted CMV-specific TCR beta clonotypes, which also provided the single most frequent clonotype in two of eight donors. In both this cohort and an independent roughly 350-donor cohort, the cumulative frequency of public TCR beta family members distinguished carriers of CMV infection plus the relevant HLA type.

Sequencing was carried out with an Illumina HiSeq 1500. TCRdb's own reprocessing of the public reads used fastp at Q25 and MiXCR and kept productive beta chains. A single entry per CDR3 protein holds the most common genes and DNA from its merged rows. This sample has 310,000 or so distinct CDR3 sequences in its table, and more than 20% of those were observed once. About 14% of the sample lies in the top ten. Regarding this clonotype: Its specific antigen is unknown. A much larger clone differs from this one at a single base, so this may be a read error.

The junction carries 22 bases between V and J, which are trimmed by 5 bases and 8 bases respectively. Taken from the germline V gene, the CDR1 and CDR2 loops are SGHVS and FQNEAQ. The CDR3, cysteine through phenylalanine, is 16 amino acids long. Only CDR3 DNA remains: 48 bases, in frame from the first base. The sequence derives from a human donor in good health (CMV status not recorded). Some clones in this sample may be carry-over from other donors' samples. Sequences were obtained from PBMCs. The chain is made from TRBV7-8 and TRBJ2-4; there is no confident call for the D gene. At the DNA level, the sequence is TGTGCCAGCAGCCAACCTTCCGGGCCCGACGGAGACATTCAGTACTTC. Its protein product is CASSQPSGPDGDIQYF.